This TCR beta chain was recorded in a study of OX40 agonist ivuxolimab in advanced cancers. Study as a whole: Ivuxolimab, an antibody acting as an agonist of OX40 (CD134), was used to treat patients. Participants, around 80% male, averaged approximately 65 years of age, ranging from roughly 20 to 85. Study outcomes and limitations: Expanded clones belonging to CD8+ T cells outnumbered, on average, those of CD4+.

Sequencing was performed with immunoSEQ multiplex PCR; in TCRdb, only in-frame clones are kept and a portion is missing. The repertoire holds 95,000 to 100,000 clones, with about 90% as singletons. The V gene's germline CDR1 is MDHEN and CDR2 SYDVKM. The ends lost 3 bases at V and 4 bases at J; junction bases unmatched: 6. The CDR3 totals 16 residues. Comments on this clone: Antigen unknown.

Samples were taken at baseline and on day 1 of cycles 4 and 7. The sequence was obtained from an adult with an advanced solid tumor such as melanoma, head and neck, liver or kidney cancer. Sequences were derived from CD4+ or CD8+ T cells sorted from blood, sampled in a trial of the OX40 agonist ivuxolimab. The chain recombines TRBV28 with TRBJ2-3; 11 positions match TRBD2. In nucleotides, the CDR3 is TGTGCCAGCAGTTTCACTAGCGGGAGCTCAGCAGATACGCAGTATTTT. Residues: CASSFTSGSSADTQYF.